The present TCR beta chain was sequenced within a study of blood T cell repertoires in COVID-19. Study overall: Donors in the United States, Italy and Spain gave samples during acute or convalescent COVID-19. T cells, B-cell-depleted T cells, or PBMCs provided the cDNA or gDNA that served as material.

Original processing notes: Amplified reference gene primers provided the basis for estimating nucleated cell counts. The assay was immunoSEQ multiplex PCR, and TCRdb's table has in-frame clones only and misses some. The V and J calls and clone size were taken over from that table, and D and trimming were inferred from the DNA. The data hold 110,000 to 150,000 clones, with over 75% observed a single time. The CDR3 loop spans 14 amino acids. The germline V gene has CDR1 SEHNR and CDR2 FQNEAQ (reference sequence). The V end lost 3 bases, the J end lost 7 bases, and 16 bases lay between the germline ends. Only one count was recorded for this clone.

The V and J genes are TRBV7-9 and TRBJ2-7, with D uncertain. The TCR comes from a man between 65 and 85 years old with acute or convalescent COVID-19. The sequenced sample consisted of peripheral blood. The CDR3 DNA follows: TGTGCCAGCAGCTTTCCTAACTCCCTCGGGGAGCAGTACTTC. Translation gives CASSFPNSLGEQYF. The full variable domain, completed using reference TRBV7-9 and TRBJ2-7, is DTGVSQNPRHKITKRGQNVTFRCDPISEHNRLYWYRQTLGQGPEFLTYFQNEAQLEKSRLLSDRFSAERPKGSFSTLEIQRTEQGDSAMYLCASSFPNSLGEQYFGPGTRLTVT.